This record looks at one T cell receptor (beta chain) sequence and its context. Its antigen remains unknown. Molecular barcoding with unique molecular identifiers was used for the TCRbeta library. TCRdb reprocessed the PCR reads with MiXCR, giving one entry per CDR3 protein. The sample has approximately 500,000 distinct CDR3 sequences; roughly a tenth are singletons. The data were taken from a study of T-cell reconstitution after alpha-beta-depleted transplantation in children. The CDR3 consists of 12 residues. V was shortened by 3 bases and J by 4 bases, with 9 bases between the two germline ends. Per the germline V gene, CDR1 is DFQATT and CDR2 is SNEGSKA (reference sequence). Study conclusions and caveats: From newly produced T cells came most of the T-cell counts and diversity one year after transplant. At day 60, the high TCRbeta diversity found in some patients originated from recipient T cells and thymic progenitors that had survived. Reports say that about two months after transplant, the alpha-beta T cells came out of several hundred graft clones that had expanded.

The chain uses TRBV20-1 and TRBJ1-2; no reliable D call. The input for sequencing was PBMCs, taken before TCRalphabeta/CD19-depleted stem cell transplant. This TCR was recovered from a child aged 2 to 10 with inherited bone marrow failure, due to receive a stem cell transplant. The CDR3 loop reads CSASPSLYGYTF. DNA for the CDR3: TGCAGTGCTAGTCCCAGCCTCTATGGCTACACCTTC.